This T cell receptor beta chain was identified in a study of cytomegalovirus exposure and HLA in healthy donors. This clone was counted a few times. Its antigen is undetermined. The PCR made use of 60 Vbeta and 13 Jbeta primers. Repertoires were generated with immunoSEQ multiplex PCR, while TCRdb's copy carries only in-frame clones and drops some. Among 150,000 or so clones listed, 70% to 75% were seen once. V was clipped by 2 bases and J by 3 bases, with 13 bases between them. CDR3 length equals 16 residues. In germline, CDR1 is SEHNR, CDR2 FQNEAQ (reference sequence). Study results and caveats: A previous analysis found most TCR beta V segments productive roughly 87% or roughly 30% of the time.

J is TRBJ2-2 and V is TRBV7-9, with a possible D match to TRBD1 (6 bases). The sample taken for sequencing was PBMCs. This clonotype was obtained from a man between 18 and 29 years old in good health and CMV-seropositive. The CDR3 spells CASSLKAHRDTGELFF. The DNA for the CDR3 is TGTGCCAGCAGCTTAAAGGCCCACAGGGACACCGGGGAGCTGTTTTTT.